This TCR beta chain came from a study of response to subunit inactivated influenza vaccine. Germline V CDR1 and CDR2: DFQATT, SNEGSKA (reference sequence). Trimming pared 2 bases from V and 3 bases from J, leaving 28 bases between. The CDR3 spans 19 residues. In this sample, this clonotype turned up many times. TCRdb re-derived calls from the RT-PCR reads in MiXCR, one entry per CDR3 protein. The repertoire consists of around 580,000 distinct CDR3 sequences, with around 11% occurring once and the leading ten covering roughly 10%. The genes are TRBV20-1 and TRBJ1-1; D gene unclear. This TCR was recovered from a man in his forties or fifties who received an inactivated influenza vaccine. The sample in question was PBMCs from blood, obtained on the day of vaccination. The CDR3 protein is CSARFNWQERLIGDTEAFF. CDR3 sequence (DNA): TGCAGTGCTAGATTCAATTGGCAGGAGCGCCTGATTGGGGACACTGAAGCTTTCTTT.